A single sample gave rise to the 19 T cell receptor beta chains below, sequenced in a study of Graves' ophthalmopathy and Graves' hyperthyroidism. TCR beta CDR3 regions were amplified from RNA transcripts. A first-round RT-PCR used HTBI primers, followed by a second-round multiplex PCR. TCRdb processed the multiplex PCR reads anew with MiXCR; each CDR3 protein has one entry. There are more than 1,000,000 distinct CDR3 sequences in the sample; roughly 35% occur only once, and approximately 10% lies in the top ten. The sample comprised peripheral blood or thyroid tissue (not recorded which). Every receptor here comes from an adult man with Graves' hyperthyroidism.

J is TRBJ2-5 and V is TRBV10-3; maybe TRBD2 (6 bases). Trimming left V 10 bases short and J 0 bases short, with 18 bases between. CDR3 length equals 15 residues. Germline loops: CDR1 ENHRY, CDR2 SYGVKD. The CDR3 sequence is CASSLTGLNQETQYF. In DNA form, the CDR3 reads TGTGCCAGCAGCCTTACAGGACTAAACCAAGAGACCCAGTACTTC.

The V and J genes are TRBV28 and TRBJ1-1; 7 positions match TRBD1. Germline CDR1 and CDR2: MDHEN and SYDVKM. The CDR3 runs 14 residues. The V gene end was trimmed by 6 bases and the J gene end by 5 bases; junction bases not matched to a gene: 9. The CDR3 region has the DNA TGTGCCAGCAGGCAACAGGGGTTCTATACTGAAGCTTTCTTT. This encodes CASRQQGFYTEAFF.

In this sample, this clonotype turned up many times. This chain uses TRBV7-2 with TRBJ1-3, with TRBD1 matching over 7 bases. The germline CDR1 and CDR2 sequences are SGHTA and FQGNSA. The V and J ends lost 5 bases and 4 bases, in that order; junction bases with no gene match: 2. The CDR3 length is 13 residues. Here the CDR3 reads CASSAGQGNTIYF. In DNA form, the CDR3 reads TGTGCCAGCAGCGCGGGACAGGGAAACACCATATATTTT.

This clonotype appeared once. It may be a read error: a sequence one base away is much more abundant. This chain joins TRBV20-1 and TRBJ1-1; TRBD1 aligns across 8 bases. Trimming cost V 5 bases and J 5 bases; bases outside gene matches: 10. CDR1 is DFQATT, CDR2 SNEGSKA, per germline (reference sequence). The CDR3 has 14 amino acids. CDR3 nucleotides: TGCAGTGCTGGCGGACAGGGCAGCGGGACTGAAGCTTTCTTT. Translated: CSAGGQGSGTEAFF.

The chain combines TRBV7-9 with TRBJ2-7, with TRBD1 matching 8 bases. Per germline, CDR1 SEHNR and CDR2 FQNEAQ (reference sequence). Germline trimming cut 6 bases from V and 5 bases from J; bases unmatched to any gene: 18. This CDR3 contains 17 residues. CDR3 region: CASRTNPEDRVSNEQYF. CDR3 bases: TGTGCCAGCAGAACGAACCCGGAGGACAGGGTTTCCAACGAGCAGTACTTC.

This sequence joins TRBV7-2 and TRBJ1-5; D is perhaps TRBD1 (6 bases). Germline values: CDR1 SGHTA, CDR2 FQGNSA. Trimming took off 3 bases at V and 7 bases at J, with 13 bases between the two ends. This CDR3 region has 14 residues. The CDR3 bases are TGTGCCAGCAGCTTTTCGGGGGCTGACCAGCCCCAGCATTTT. Translating gives CASSFSGADQPQHF.

The gene calls are TRBV7-9 and TRBJ2-7; 9 bases align to TRBD2. The V and J ends lost 5 bases and 1 base, in that order; junction bases with no gene match: 18. This CDR3 is built from 19 residues. Germline loops: CDR1 SEHNR, CDR2 FQNEAQ (reference sequence). For the CDR3, the DNA is TGTGCCAGCAGCGCATGGCTAAAGATTAGCGGGAGAGGGTCCTACGAGCAGTACTTC. Translated: CASSAWLKISGRGSYEQYF.

J is TRBJ2-2 and V is TRBV5-6; D unclear. The CDR3 spans 15 residues. Looked up from germline, CDR1 is SGHDT and CDR2 is YYEEEE. V was clipped by 0 bases and J by 2 bases, with 8 bases between them. The CDR3 sequence is CASSLVSENTGELFF. Written as DNA, the CDR3 is TGTGCCAGCAGCTTGGTGTCAGAAAACACCGGGGAGCTGTTTTTT.

Details on this clonotype: At one end, the junction sequence differs from germline, possibly due to a read error. This chain connects TRBV7-9 to TRBJ1-2; D gene ambiguous. The CDR3 runs to 11 residues. From germline, CDR1 is SEHNR and CDR2 FQNEAQ (reference sequence). The DNA of the CDR3 is TGTGCCAGCGGGAAAAACTATGGCTACGCCTTC. This codes for CASGKNYGYAF.

This clonotype has a count of ten or more. The chain links TRBV12-3 or TRBV12-4 to TRBJ1-1; perhaps TRBD1 as D (6 bases). Trimming took 2 bases from V and 4 from J, leaving 11 bases between them. This CDR3 spans 14 amino acids. The CDR3 reads CASSLQTGVTEAFF. DNA of the CDR3: TGTGCCAGCAGTTTACAGACAGGAGTCACTGAAGCTTTCTTT.

The chain combines TRBV20-1 with TRBJ2-7, with D perhaps assigned TRBD1 or TRBD2 (5 bases each). V was pared by 3 bases and J by 7 bases, with 19 bases between. The CDR3 sequence is 14 residues long. Germline V gives CDR1 DFQATT, CDR2 SNEGSKA (reference sequence). CDR3 nucleotide sequence: TGCAGTGCTAGGTTTAATGTAGCTTGGGGGGAGCAGTACTTC. This encodes CSARFNVAWGEQYF.

This clonotype showed up just a few times. The rearrangement uses TRBV29-1 and TRBJ2-3; D gene ambiguous. Trimming cost V 4 bases and J 4 bases, with 12 bases left between them. The CDR3 length is 13 residues. Per germline, CDR1 SQVTM and CDR2 ANQGSEA. For the CDR3, the DNA is TGCAGCGTTGGACTCGTGGACCCAGATACGCAGTATTTT. Protein: CSVGLVDPDTQYF.

This clonotype was seen at least ten times. The chain is built from TRBV5-1 and TRBJ1-5; TRBD1 might be the D (5 bases). The germline V gene has CDR1 SGHRS and CDR2 YFSETQ. The CDR3 has 14 amino acids. V lost 4 bases and J lost 4, with 12 bases in between. CDR3 nucleotide sequence: TGCGCCAGCAGCGGAGGGGACCCTAATCAGCCCCAGCATTTT. Encoded protein: CASSGGDPNQPQHF.

This chain connects TRBV6-5 to TRBJ2-5; D remains unclear. Germline V gene data show CDR1 as MNHEY and CDR2 as SVGAGI. Trimming took off 10 bases at V and 2 bases at J, with 11 bases between the two ends. This CDR3 spans 12 amino acids. In DNA form, the CDR3 reads TGTGCCATACCGGTGGGACAAGAGACCCAGTACTTC. Its protein is CAIPVGQETQYF.

This clonotype was seen a single time. This may be a read error: a much more frequent sequence differs by one nucleotide. The gene calls are TRBV6-5 and TRBJ2-7; 7 bases align to TRBD1. V lost 6 bases to trimming and J lost 3 bases; unmatched junction nucleotides: 11. Looked up from germline, CDR1 is MNHEY and CDR2 is SVGAGI. The length of the CDR3 is 15 residues. CDR3 coding DNA: TGTGCCAGCAGCCTAGGGGGACAGTCGTTCTACGAGCAGTACTTC. This encodes CASSLGGQSFYEQYF.

J is TRBJ1-2 and V is TRBV20-1; TRBD1 matches 7 bases. Germline CDR1 reads DFQATT; CDR2 reads SNEGSKA (reference sequence). CDR3 length: 12 amino acids. V trimming: 5 bases; J trimming: 5 bases; junction bases outside the gene matches: 5. CDR3 in amino acids: CSAHRGKYGYTF. The CDR3 region has the DNA TGCAGTGCTCACAGGGGAAAATATGGCTACACCTTC.

This clonotype was detected ten times or more. The rearrangement links TRBV6-1 to TRBJ2-5; D not resolved. CDR1 is MNHNS and CDR2 is SASEGT in the germline V gene. Trimming left V 1 base short and J 5 bases short, with 11 bases between. There are 14 residues in the CDR3. The CDR3 DNA sequence: TGTGCCAGCAGTGAAGGGCCCTACCGGGAGACCCAGTACTTC. This codes for CASSEGPYRETQYF.

The chain is built from TRBV5-4 and TRBJ2-7; 9 nucleotides line up with TRBD2. Germline V gene lookup returns CDR1 SGHNT and CDR2 YYREEE (reference sequence). J was trimmed by 4 bases and V by 3 bases; bases with no gene match: 17. The CDR3 spans 18 residues. The CDR3 coding sequence is TGTGCCAGCAGCTGGCGGCCGGGACTAGCAGGGGGAGCTTACGAGCAGTACTTC. Translated, it gives CASSWRPGLAGGAYEQYF.

In this sample, this clonotype turned up many times. The rearrangement links TRBV7-2 to TRBJ2-7; D ambiguous. Trimming shortened V by 0 bases and J by 5 bases, and 5 bases separated the two germline ends. This CDR3 contains 12 residues. Germline V CDR1 and CDR2: SGHTA, FQGNSA. CDR3 sequence (DNA): TGTGCCAGCAGCTTAGCGCTACACGAGCAGTACTTC. Protein: CASSLALHEQYF.